This TCR beta chain was sequenced in a study of blood T cell repertoires in COVID-19. Study overall: Spain, Italy and the United States supplied samples that represented acute and convalescent COVID-19. Nucleic acid was either cDNA or gDNA, and it came from T cells, B-cell-depleted T cells, or PBMCs.

Original data processing: Amplification of reference gene primers was used by the study to estimate nucleated cell counts. Profiling relied on immunoSEQ multiplex PCR, and the TCRdb table lists in-frame clones only, not all of them. Clone size and V and J calls were adopted from that table, with D and trimming inferred from the DNA. In the table there are tens of thousands of clones, 85% to 90% of which are singletons. The CDR3 contains 17 residues. Germline CDR1 reads MGHDK; CDR2 reads SYGVNS. V was pared by 5 bases and J by 1 base, with 9 bases of the junction left unmatched. The chain combines TRBV25-1 with TRBJ2-2; 8 positions match TRBD1. This TCR came from a man older than 75 with active or convalescent COVID-19. Sequenced: peripheral blood. Here the CDR3 DNA reads TGTGCCAGCAGTTGGGGTGGAGGACAGGGGAACACCGGGGAGCTGTTTTTT. Translated, it gives CASSWGGGQGNTGELFF.